Following are 9 T cell receptor beta chains from one sample sequenced in a study of T cell repertoires in cytomegalovirus infection. TCRdb reprocessed the reads via MiXCR and lists one record per CDR3 protein. The sample includes some 800,000 distinct CDR3 sequences, approximately 29% of them seen just once. For these TCRs, the target antigens are not known. Material: cultured CD8+ T cells from PBMCs, obtained from culture after CMV antigen stimulation. The receptors were gathered from a human donor in good health (CMV status not recorded). Some clones in this sample may be carry-over from other donors' samples.

The chain employs TRBV27 and TRBJ1-2; TRBD1 agrees at 8 bases. Germline loops: CDR1 MNHEY, CDR2 SMNVEV (reference sequence). This CDR3 is built from 16 residues. V lost 3 bases, J lost 3 bases, and 9 bases stayed unmatched. DNA of the CDR3: TGTGCCAGCAGTTTCCTCGGACAGGGCTCCGACTATGGCTACACCTTC. Translated, it gives CASSFLGQGSDYGYTF.

This clonotype has a handful of counts. CDR3 region: CASSLGGYETQYF. CDR3 coding DNA: TGTGCCAGCAGTTTAGGAGGGTATGAGACCCAGTACTTC. The chain has TRBV12-3 or TRBV12-4 and TRBJ2-5; weak D call: TRBD2 (5 bases). Trimming took off 1 base at V and 5 bases at J, with 8 bases between the two ends. The CDR3 totals 13 residues.

The J gene is TRBJ2-7, the V gene TRBV6-1; D ambiguous. The germline V gene encodes CDR1 MNHNS and CDR2 SASEGT. This CDR3 is 15 amino acids long. V shed 5 bases and J shed 4 bases, with 18 bases lying between them. CDR3 coding DNA: TGTGCCAGCAGTCCCGGCCCGGTAGTTGGGTACGAGCAGTACGTC. This translates into CASSPGPVVGYEQYV.

The chain joins TRBV27 to TRBJ1-2; 7 bases match TRBD1. In germline, CDR1 is MNHEY, CDR2 SMNVEV (reference sequence). Trimming took 0 bases from V and 8 from J; bases not matched to a gene: 6. The CDR3 has 14 amino acids. The CDR3 nucleotides read TGTGCCAGCAGTTTATCGAGTAGGGGGCACGGCTACACCTTC. Encoded protein: CASSLSSRGHGYTF.

This clonotype was counted a few times. The CDR3 spells CASSLTGADPYGYTF. CDR3 nucleotides: TGTGCCAGCAGCTTAACGGGAGCCGACCCCTATGGCTACACCTTC. The chain recombines TRBV7-3 with TRBJ1-2; D not resolved. The CDR3 length is 15 residues. The V and J ends lost 0 bases and 4 bases respectively, with 12 bases between them. Looked up from germline, CDR1 is SGHTA and CDR2 is FQGTGA.

The CDR3 coding sequence is TGTGCCAGGGGACAGCGCACAGATACGCAGTATTTT. Its translation: CARGQRTDTQYF. The chain employs TRBV2 and TRBJ2-3; 7 bases agree with TRBD1. Germline CDR1 reads SNHLY; CDR2 reads FYNNEI. J lost 1 base, V lost 9 bases, and 1 base had no gene match. The CDR3 is made up of 12 amino acids.

In this sample, this clonotype turned up a few times. CDR3 amino acids: CASSFSTSGGQEYF. Here the CDR3 DNA reads TGTGCCAGCAGCTTCTCGACTAGCGGGGGCCAGGAGTATTTT. The V call is TRBV7-2, the J call TRBJ2-3; 12 bases map to TRBD2. With 3 bases clipped from V and 13 bases from J, the junction kept 8 bases outside the gene matches. Germline CDR1 SGHTA, CDR2 FQGNSA. CDR3 length: 14 amino acids.

The chain has TRBV6-2 or TRBV6-3 and TRBJ1-4; perhaps TRBD1 as D (6 bases). This CDR3 region has 15 residues. From germline, CDR1 is MNHEY and CDR2 SVGEGT. V was pared by 10 bases and J by 5 bases, with 20 bases between. As DNA, the CDR3 is TGTGCCACCATTGCTGACAGGCGACAGAATGAAAAACTGTTTTTT. Translating it yields CATIADRRQNEKLFF.

In its sample, this clonotype was seen many times. This chain joins TRBV6-2 or TRBV6-3 and TRBJ2-2; D remains ambiguous. V was cut by 6 bases and J by 4 bases, with 6 bases left in between. CDR1 is MNHEY, CDR2 SVGEGT, per germline. This CDR3 comprises 12 residues. The CDR3 loop is CASSFFTGELFF. The CDR3 bases are TGTGCCAGCAGCTTTTTCACCGGGGAGCTGTTTTTT.